This T cell receptor (beta chain) was documented in a study of shared clonotypes between healthy human individuals. For the study at large: Donor composition was a couple of women and three men, aged 18 to 49.

Between the trimmed V and J ends, which lost 3 bases and 2 bases, there was a span of 12 bases. Germline V lookup: CDR1 SGHNT, CDR2 YYREEE (reference sequence). The length of the CDR3 is 15 residues. Splitting of each subset's genomic DNA was done evenly across several immunoSEQ plates. TCRdb's copy holds only in-frame clones and misses some; the assay was immunoSEQ multiplex PCR. The repertoire holds 2 million to 2.5 million clones, with 85% to 95% as singletons. In regard to this clone: Antigen: not known.

Findings and caveats of the study: Sampling was confined to blood; repertoires within tissues likely differ.

What was sequenced was naive CD4+ T cells from PBMCs. Described subset: CD45RA+ positively selected. This sequence was found in a man between 18 and 29 years old in good health. Some clones in this sample may be carry-over from other donors' samples. The rearrangement joins TRBV5-4 to TRBJ2-1; weak D call: TRBD2 (7 bases). The CDR3 coding sequence is TGTGCCAGCAGCTGGGGGCGGGAGACCTACAATGAGCAGTTCTTC. This codes for CASSWGRETYNEQFF.